The rows below give T cell receptor beta chains drawn from one sample of a study of metastatic and nonmetastatic thyroid tumors. TCRdb re-clonotyped the PCR reads via MiXCR. The repertoire has roughly 38,000 clones, more than 15% of them found once; the top ten carry 15% to 20%. The sample comprised blood. The receptors were gathered from a female donor with papillary thyroid cancer or a benign thyroid nodule (not recorded which). Some clones in this sample may be carry-over from other donors' samples. Each CDR3 is given with its conserved first and last residue. The order of the fields is J gene, V gene, clone size, D gene, CDR3 protein, CDR3 DNA. The D gene is left open where the match is weak. The listing skips clone size in some rows; elsewhere it reads once, few, many or a size class.

TRBJ2-4 | TRBV28 | many | TRBD1 | CASSLPRGPLAKNIQYF | TGTGCCAGCAGTCTACCCAGGGGGCCTCTAGCCAAAAACATTCAGTACTTC
TRBJ1-1 | TRBV5-1 | NA | NA | CASSLAVPPMNTEAFF | TGCGCCAGCAGCTTGGCGGTCCCACCTATGAACACTGAAGCTTTCTTT
TRBJ2-3 | TRBV19 | many | NA | CASRWAESTDTQYF | TGTGCCAGTAGATGGGCAGAAAGCACAGATACGCAGTATTTT
TRBJ2-1 | TRBV28 | NA | NA | CASSLRDSSYNEQFF | TGTGCCAGCAGTTTGCGGGACAGCTCATACAATGAGCAGTTCTTC
TRBJ1-2 | TRBV5-1 | many | NA | CASSVAAAYGYTF | TGCGCCAGCAGCGTCGCGGCGGCCTATGGCTACACCTTC
TRBJ2-1 | TRBV9 | many | TRBD1 | CASSGTGTGYNEQFF | TGTGCCAGCAGCGGGACCGGGACAGGCTATAATGAGCAGTTCTTC
TRBJ2-7 | TRBV19 | NA | TRBD2 | CATLRDYDQYF | TGTGCCACCCTCCGGGACTACGATCAGTACTTC
TRBJ1-2 | TRBV15 | few | NA | CATSQGVEDGYTF | TGTGCCACCAGCCAGGGAGTTGAGGATGGCTACACGTTC
TRBJ1-3 | TRBV28 | NA | TRBD1 | CASKGMAQNRGGNTIYF | TGTGCCAGCAAGGGAATGGCTCAGAACAGGGGTGGAAACACCATATATTTT
TRBJ2-3 | TRBV11-3 | many | TRBD2 | CASSHDTSGSFTDTQYF | TGTGCCAGCAGCCACGATACTAGCGGGTCCTTCACAGATACGCAGTATTTT
TRBJ2-7 | TRBV18 | many | NA | CASSPPISYEQYF | TGTGCCAGCTCACCACCAATATCCTACGAGCAGTACTTC
TRBJ1-5 | TRBV12-3/TRBV12-4 | many | NA | CASSSNGQPQHF | TGTGCCAGCAGCTCTAATGGTCAGCCCCAGCATTTT
TRBJ1-4 | TRBV2 | many | NA | CATQGGLNEKLFF | TGTGCCACCCAGGGAGGGCTTAATGAAAAACTGTTTTTT
TRBJ2-2 | TRBV20-1 | many | NA | CSARRGNTGELFF | TGCAGTGCTAGACGGGGGAACACCGGGGAGCTGTTTTTT
TRBJ2-2 | TRBV4-2 | few | NA | CASSQDKQSTGELFF | TGTGCCAGCAGCCAAGATAAACAGAGCACCGGGGAGCTGTTTTTT
TRBJ2-1 | TRBV30 | many | NA | CAWSLEVEEQFF | TGTGCCTGGAGCTTAGAGGTCGAGGAGCAGTTCTTC
TRBJ2-1 | TRBV18 | medium-sized | NA | CASSPNQYNEQFF | TGTGCCAGCTCACCTAATCAGTACAATGAGCAGTTCTTC
TRBJ1-1 | TRBV3-1 | NA | NA | CASSQVRGSEAFF | TGTGCCAGCAGCCAAGTAAGGGGCTCTGAAGCTTTCTTT
TRBJ1-6 | TRBV4-1 | NA | NA | CASSHSQSYNSPLHF | TGCGCCAGCAGCCACTCGCAATCCTATAATTCACCCCTCCACTTT
TRBJ2-1 | TRBV6-4 | many | TRBD2 | CASSDSSTSAQFF | TGTGCCAGCAGTGACTCGTCGACTAGCGCCCAGTTCTTC
TRBJ2-7 | TRBV5-1 | NA | TRBD1 | CASTIIPGQGAREQYF | TGCGCCAGCACCATTATACCGGGACAGGGGGCGAGGGAGCAGTACTTC
TRBJ2-1 | TRBV19 | once | TRBD1 | CASSKRDRAYNEQLF | TGTGCCAGTAGTAAACGGGACAGGGCCTACAATGAGCAGTTATTC
TRBJ2-7 | TRBV6-2/TRBV6-3 | medium-sized | NA | CASSLLAGEQYF | TGTGCCAGCAGCCTCCTTGCGGGGGAGCAGTACTTC
TRBJ1-4 | TRBV4-1 | many | NA | CASSQGRTTTFNEKLFF | TGCGCCAGCAGCCAAGGTCGGACGACAACTTTTAATGAAAAACTGTTTTTT
TRBJ1-2 | TRBV2 | many | NA | CASSARGSGYTF | TGTGCCAGCAGTGCCAGGGGATCTGGCTACACCTTC
TRBJ2-2 | TRBV9 | many | TRBD2 | CASSVGPSGSKAGELFF | TGTGCCAGCAGCGTAGGTCCTAGCGGGAGTAAAGCCGGGGAGCTGTTTTTT
TRBJ1-2 | TRBV5-1 | many | NA | CASRESGIYGYTF | TGCGCCAGCCGGGAGTCCGGCATATATGGCTACACCTTC
TRBJ1-5 | TRBV12-3/TRBV12-4 | NA | NA | CASMAGPLRWNQPQHF | TGTGCCAGCATGGCCGGGCCTCTAAGGTGGAATCAGCCCCAGCATTTT
TRBJ1-1 | TRBV30 | NA | NA | CASRGNTEAFF | TGTGCCTCACGGGGGAACACTGAAGCTTTCTTT
TRBJ2-1 | TRBV10-3 | many | NA | CAISPDRDNEQFF | TGTGCCATCAGTCCTGACAGAGACAATGAGCAGTTCTTC
TRBJ2-1 | TRBV7-9 | many | NA | CASSRPYNEQFF | TGTGCCAGCAGCCGACCCTACAATGAGCAGTTCTTC
TRBJ2-7 | TRBV25-1 | many | NA | CASSESRAYEQYF | TGTGCCAGCAGTGAATCAAGGGCATACGAGCAGTACTTC
TRBJ2-4 | TRBV5-1 | NA | NA | CASSLEVLDIQYF | TGCGCCAGCAGCTTGGAGGTGTTGGACATTCAGTACTTC
TRBJ2-3 | TRBV19 | few | NA | CAISPRMAYTQYF | TGTGCCATTAGCCCTCGGATGGCATATACGCAGTATTTT
TRBJ2-3 | TRBV11-2 | NA | NA | CASRLTTSGTTDTQYF | TGTGCCAGCAGACTCACAACATCGGGGACCACAGATACGCAGTATTTT
TRBJ1-5 | TRBV20-1 | many | NA | CSASTTSETQPQHF | TGCAGTGCTAGTACTACCTCAGAGACTCAGCCCCAGCATTTT
TRBJ2-7 | TRBV27 | many | NA | CASSWGIGYEQYF | TGTGCCAGCTCCTGGGGTATCGGGTACGAGCAGTACTTC
TRBJ2-5 | TRBV4-1 | many | TRBD1 | CASSPRTGQETQYF | TGCGCCAGCAGCCCAAGGACAGGCCAAGAGACCCAGTACTTC
TRBJ2-7 | TRBV7-8 | few | TRBD2 | CASSPMTIGRANEQYF | TGTGCCAGCAGCCCCATGACTATTGGGAGGGCCAACGAGCAGTACTTC
TRBJ2-7 | TRBV5-1 | NA | NA | CASSPPRQVDEQYF | TGCGCCAGCAGCCCTCCTCGACAGGTGGACGAGCAGTACTTC
TRBJ2-3 | TRBV7-9 | many | NA | CASSPTLGTQYF | TGTGCCAGCAGCCCTACACTTGGTACGCAGTATTTT
TRBJ2-7 | TRBV7-8 | NA | NA | CASSFNRVPPCEQYF | TGTGCCAGCAGCTTTAACAGGGTACCGCCCTGCGAGCAGTACTTC
TRBJ1-3 | TRBV5-1 | NA | NA | CASTPAVSSGNTIYF | TGCGCCAGCACCCCGGCGGTCAGTTCTGGAAACACCATATATTTT
TRBJ1-2 | TRBV30 | many | TRBD1 | CAWSLILPRQGEDGYTF | TGTGCCTGGAGCCTTATCTTACCAAGACAGGGCGAAGATGGCTACACCTTC
TRBJ1-2 | TRBV10-2 | many | TRBD1 | CASSEGTVLSYGYTF | TGCGCCAGCAGTGAAGGGACAGTTTTATCCTATGGCTACACCTTC
TRBJ2-1 | TRBV20-1 | NA | TRBD2 | CRYGTSEEQFF | TGCAGATACGGGACTAGCGAAGAGCAGTTCTTC
TRBJ1-2 | TRBV6-1 | medium-sized | NA | CASSPRRNHGYTF | TGTGCCAGCAGTCCGCGAAGGAATCATGGCTACACCTTC
TRBJ1-1 | TRBV7-8 | many | NA | CASSFAGRTEAFF | TGTGCCAGCAGCTTCGCAGGGAGGACTGAAGCTTTCTTT
TRBJ2-3 | TRBV20-1 | many | TRBD2 | CSARDYGGRADTQYF | TGCAGTGCTAGAGATTATGGCGGGAGGGCAGATACGCAGTATTTT
TRBJ2-7 | TRBV10-3 | many | NA | CAISESGARNEQYF | TGTGCCATCAGTGAGTCGGGGGCCCGAAACGAGCAGTACTTC
TRBJ2-1 | TRBV28 | many | NA | CASSSVLAPSYNEQFF | TGTGCCAGCAGTTCCGTTCTAGCGCCCTCCTACAATGAGCAGTTCTTC